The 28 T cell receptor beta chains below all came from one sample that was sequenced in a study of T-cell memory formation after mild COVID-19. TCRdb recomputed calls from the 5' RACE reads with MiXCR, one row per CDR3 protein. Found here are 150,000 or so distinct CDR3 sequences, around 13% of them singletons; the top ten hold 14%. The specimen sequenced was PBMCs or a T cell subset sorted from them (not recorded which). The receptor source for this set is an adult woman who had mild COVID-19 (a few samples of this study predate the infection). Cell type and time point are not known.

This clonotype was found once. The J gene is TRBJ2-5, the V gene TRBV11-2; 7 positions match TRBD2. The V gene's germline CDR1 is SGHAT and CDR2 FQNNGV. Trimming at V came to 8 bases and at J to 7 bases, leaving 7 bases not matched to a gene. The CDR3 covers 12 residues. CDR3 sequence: CASRGVAGTQYF. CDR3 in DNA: TGTGCCAGCCGGGGGGTGGCGGGGACCCAGTACTTC.

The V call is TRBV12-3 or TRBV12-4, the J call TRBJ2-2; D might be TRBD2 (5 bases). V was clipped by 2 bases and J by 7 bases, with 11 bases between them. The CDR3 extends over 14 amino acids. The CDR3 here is CASSLRLAVGELFF. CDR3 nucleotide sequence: TGTGCCAGCAGTTTACGGCTAGCCGTCGGGGAGCTGTTTTTT.

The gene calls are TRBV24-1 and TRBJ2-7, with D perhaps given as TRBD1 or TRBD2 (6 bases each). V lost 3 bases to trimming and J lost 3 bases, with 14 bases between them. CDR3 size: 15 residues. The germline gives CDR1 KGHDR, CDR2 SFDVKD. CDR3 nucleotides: TGTGCCACCAGTGATCCGGGGGACACCAACTACGAGCAGTACTTC. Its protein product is CATSDPGDTNYEQYF.

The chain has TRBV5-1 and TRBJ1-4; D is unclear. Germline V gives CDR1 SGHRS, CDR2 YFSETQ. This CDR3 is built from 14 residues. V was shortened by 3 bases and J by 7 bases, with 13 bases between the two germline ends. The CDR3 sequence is CASSSDGRIEKLFF. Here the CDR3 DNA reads TGCGCCAGCAGCTCGGACGGGCGAATTGAAAAACTGTTTTTT.

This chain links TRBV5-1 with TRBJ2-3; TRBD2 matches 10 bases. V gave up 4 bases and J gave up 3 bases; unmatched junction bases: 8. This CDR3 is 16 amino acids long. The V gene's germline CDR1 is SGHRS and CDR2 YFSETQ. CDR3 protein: CASSHGASGGTDTQYF. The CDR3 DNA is TGCGCCAGCAGCCACGGCGCTAGCGGGGGTACAGATACGCAGTATTTT.

The CDR3 protein is CASSLIPLLGYEQYF. The CDR3 DNA sequence: TGTGCCAGCAGCTTAATTCCCCTCCTAGGCTACGAGCAGTACTTC. The V gene is TRBV7-3, the J gene TRBJ2-7; no firm D call. The CDR3 is made up of 15 amino acids. The germline V and J ends were trimmed by 1 base and 3 bases, with 13 bases remaining between them. The germline V gene encodes CDR1 SGHTA and CDR2 FQGTGA.

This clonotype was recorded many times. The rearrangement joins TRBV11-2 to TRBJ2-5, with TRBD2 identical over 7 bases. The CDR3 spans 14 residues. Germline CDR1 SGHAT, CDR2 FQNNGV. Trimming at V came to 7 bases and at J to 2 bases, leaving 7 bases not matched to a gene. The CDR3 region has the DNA TGTGCCAGCAAAGTCCTAGCGGAGCAAGAGACCCAGTACTTC. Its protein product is CASKVLAEQETQYF.

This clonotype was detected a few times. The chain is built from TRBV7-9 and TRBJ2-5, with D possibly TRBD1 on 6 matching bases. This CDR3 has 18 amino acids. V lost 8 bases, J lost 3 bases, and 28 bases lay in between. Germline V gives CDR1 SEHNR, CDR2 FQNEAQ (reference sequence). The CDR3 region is CASPPYDGPIRQEETQYF. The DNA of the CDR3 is TGTGCCAGCCCCCCCTACGATGGGCCAATCAGACAGGAAGAGACCCAGTACTTC. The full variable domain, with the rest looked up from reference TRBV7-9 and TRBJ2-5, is DTGVSQNPRHKITKRGQNVTFRCDPISEHNRLYWYRQTLGQGPEFLTYFQNEAQLEKSRLLSDRFSAERPKGSFSTLEIQRTEQGDSAMYLCASPPYDGPIRQEETQYFGPGTRLLVL.

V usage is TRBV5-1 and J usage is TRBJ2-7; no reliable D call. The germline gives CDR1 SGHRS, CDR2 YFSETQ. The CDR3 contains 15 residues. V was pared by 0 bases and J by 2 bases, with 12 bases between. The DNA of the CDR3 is TGCGCCAGCAGCTTGGTAGGCAGCAGAGCCTACGAGCAGTACTTC. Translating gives CASSLVGSRAYEQYF.

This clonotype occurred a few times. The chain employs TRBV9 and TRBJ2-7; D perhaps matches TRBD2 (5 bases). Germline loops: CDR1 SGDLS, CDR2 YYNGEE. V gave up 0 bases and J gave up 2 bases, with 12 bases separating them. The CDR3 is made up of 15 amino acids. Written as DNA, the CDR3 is TGTGCCAGCAGCGTAGCGGGGTGGGGTCCCTACGAGCAGTACTTC. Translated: CASSVAGWGPYEQYF. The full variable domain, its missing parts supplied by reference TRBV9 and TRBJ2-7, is DSGVTQTPKHLITATGQRVTLRCSPRSGDLSVYWYQQSLDQGLQFLIQYYNGEERAKGNILERFSAQQFPDLHSELNLSSLELGDSALYFCASSVAGWGPYEQYFGPGTRLTVT.

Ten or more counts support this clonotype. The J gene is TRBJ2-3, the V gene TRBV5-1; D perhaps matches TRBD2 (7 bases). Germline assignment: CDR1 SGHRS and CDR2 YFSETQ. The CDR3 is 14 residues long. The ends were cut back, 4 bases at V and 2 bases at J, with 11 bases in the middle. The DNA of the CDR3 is TGCGCCAGCAGCCCCGGGGGGCCCACAGATACGCAGTATTTT. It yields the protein CASSPGGPTDTQYF.

The CDR3, as DNA: TGTGCCAGCAGCTACGGGACAGGAGCTTACAATGAGCAGTTCTTC. Translating gives CASSYGTGAYNEQFF. The rearrangement joins TRBV7-3 to TRBJ2-1; 8 nucleotides align to TRBD1. The CDR3 covers 15 residues. The germline V gene encodes CDR1 SGHTA and CDR2 FQGTGA. With V trimmed by 4 bases and J by 4 bases, 6 bases remained unmatched.

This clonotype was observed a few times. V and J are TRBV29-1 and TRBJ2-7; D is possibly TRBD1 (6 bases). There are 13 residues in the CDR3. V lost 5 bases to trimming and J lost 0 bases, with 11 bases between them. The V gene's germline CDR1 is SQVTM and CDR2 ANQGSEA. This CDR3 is CSVTDRSSYEQYF. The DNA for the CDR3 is TGCAGCGTTACAGACAGGAGCTCCTACGAGCAGTACTTC.

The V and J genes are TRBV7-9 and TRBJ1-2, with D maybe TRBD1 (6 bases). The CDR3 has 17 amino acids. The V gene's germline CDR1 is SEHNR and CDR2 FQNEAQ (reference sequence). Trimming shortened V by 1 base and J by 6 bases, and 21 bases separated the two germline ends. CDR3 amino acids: CASSLVGGATPLNGYTF. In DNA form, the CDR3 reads TGTGCCAGCAGCTTAGTTGGGGGCGCGACACCTCTTAATGGCTACACCTTC. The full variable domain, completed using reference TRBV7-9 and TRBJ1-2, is DTGVSQNPRHKITKRGQNVTFRCDPISEHNRLYWYRQTLGQGPEFLTYFQNEAQLEKSRLLSDRFSAERPKGSFSTLEIQRTEQGDSAMYLCASSLVGGATPLNGYTFGSGTRLTVV.

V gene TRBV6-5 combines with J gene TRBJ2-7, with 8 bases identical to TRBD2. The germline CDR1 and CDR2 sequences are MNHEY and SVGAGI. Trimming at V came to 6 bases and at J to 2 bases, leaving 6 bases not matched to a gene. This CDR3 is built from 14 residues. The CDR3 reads CASSRSGSAYEQYF. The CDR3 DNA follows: TGTGCCAGCAGCCGGAGCGGGAGTGCCTACGAGCAGTACTTC.

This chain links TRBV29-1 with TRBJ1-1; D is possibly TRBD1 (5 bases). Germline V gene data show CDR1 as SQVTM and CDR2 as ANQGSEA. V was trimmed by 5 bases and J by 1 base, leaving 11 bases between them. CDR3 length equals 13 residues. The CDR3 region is CSVSGVPNTEAFF. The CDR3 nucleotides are TGCAGCGTTTCGGGGGTACCGAACACTGAAGCTTTCTTT.

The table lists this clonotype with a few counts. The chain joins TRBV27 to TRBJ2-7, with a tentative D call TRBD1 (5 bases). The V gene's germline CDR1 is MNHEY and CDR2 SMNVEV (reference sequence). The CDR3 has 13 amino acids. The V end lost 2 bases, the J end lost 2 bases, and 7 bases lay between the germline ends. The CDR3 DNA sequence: TGTGCCAGCAGTTTAACGACAGCCTACGAGCAGTACTTC. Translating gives CASSLTTAYEQYF.

CDR3 nucleotide sequence: TGCAGTGCTAGAGTTTCCATCATCACTGGGGCCAACGTCCTGACTTTC. It specifies CSARVSIITGANVLTF. The chain carries TRBV20-1 and TRBJ2-6, with no clear D. The CDR3 contains 16 residues. The germline V gene encodes CDR1 DFQATT and CDR2 SNEGSKA (reference sequence). Trimming took 1 base from V and 2 from J, leaving 12 bases between them.

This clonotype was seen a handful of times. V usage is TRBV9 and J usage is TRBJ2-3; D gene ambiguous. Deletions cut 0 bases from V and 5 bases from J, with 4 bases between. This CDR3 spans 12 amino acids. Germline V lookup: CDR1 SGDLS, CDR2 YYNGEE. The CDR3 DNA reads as TGTGCCAGCAGCGTAGCGGGAGATACGCAGTATTTT. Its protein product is CASSVAGDTQYF.

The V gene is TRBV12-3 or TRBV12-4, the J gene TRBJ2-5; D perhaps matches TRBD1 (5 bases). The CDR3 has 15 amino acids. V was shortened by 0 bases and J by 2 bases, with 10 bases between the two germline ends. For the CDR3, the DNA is TGTGCCAGCAGTTTAGCTGGGGCGGCTCAAGAGACCCAGTACTTC. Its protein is CASSLAGAAQETQYF.

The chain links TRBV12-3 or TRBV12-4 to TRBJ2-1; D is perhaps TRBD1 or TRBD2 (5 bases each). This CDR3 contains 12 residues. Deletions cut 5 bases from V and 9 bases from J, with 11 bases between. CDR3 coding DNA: TGTGCCAGCAGTCGCAGAGGGGTTGAGCAGTTCTTC. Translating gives CASSRRGVEQFF.

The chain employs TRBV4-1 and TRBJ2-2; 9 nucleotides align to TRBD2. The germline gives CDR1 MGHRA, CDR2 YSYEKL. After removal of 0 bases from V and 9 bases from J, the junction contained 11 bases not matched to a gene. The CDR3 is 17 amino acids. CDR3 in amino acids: CASSQDSRGGELWELFF. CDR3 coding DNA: TGCGCCAGCAGCCAAGACTCGCGGGGGGGCGAACTCTGGGAGCTGTTTTTT.

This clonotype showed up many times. The CDR3 nucleotides are TGCAGTGCTATGGTCCACTCAAAGAACACCGGGGAGCTGTTTTTT. As protein: CSAMVHSKNTGELFF. The chain is built from TRBV20-1 and TRBJ2-2, with D uncertain. The germline V gene encodes CDR1 DFQATT and CDR2 SNEGSKA (reference sequence). This CDR3 region has 15 residues. The V end lost 4 bases, the J end lost 1 base, and 13 bases lay between the germline ends.

This CDR3 reads CASSLGTGGAPTEAFF. The CDR3, as DNA: TGCGCCAGCAGCTTGGGGACAGGGGGCGCGCCCACTGAAGCTTTCTTT. This chain uses TRBV5-1 with TRBJ1-1; 11 bases align to TRBD1. Trimming at V came to 0 bases and at J to 4 bases, leaving 5 bases not matched to a gene. CDR1 is SGHRS, CDR2 YFSETQ, per germline. CDR3 length: 16 amino acids.

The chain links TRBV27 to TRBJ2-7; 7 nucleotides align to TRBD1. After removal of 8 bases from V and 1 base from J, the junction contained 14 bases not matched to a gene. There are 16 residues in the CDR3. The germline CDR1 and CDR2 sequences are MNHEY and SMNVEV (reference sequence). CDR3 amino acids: CASSSLGRQGSYEQYF. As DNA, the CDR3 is TGTGCCAGCTCCAGCTTAGGCCGACAGGGTTCCTACGAGCAGTACTTC.

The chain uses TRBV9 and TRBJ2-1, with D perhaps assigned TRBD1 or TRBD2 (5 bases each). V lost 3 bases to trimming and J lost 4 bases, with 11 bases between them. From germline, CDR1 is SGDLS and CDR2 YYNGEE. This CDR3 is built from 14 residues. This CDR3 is CASSGGRGYNEQFF. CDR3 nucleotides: TGTGCCAGCAGCGGGGGCAGAGGGTACAATGAGCAGTTCTTC.

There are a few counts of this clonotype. The CDR3: CASSLAQGYGYTF. CDR3 DNA sequence: TGCGCCAGCAGCTTGGCGCAGGGGTATGGCTACACCTTC. This chain connects TRBV5-1 to TRBJ1-2, with a tentative D call TRBD1 (6 bases). This CDR3 comprises 13 residues. V dropped 0 bases and J dropped 5 bases, with 8 bases sitting between them. Per germline, CDR1 SGHRS and CDR2 YFSETQ.

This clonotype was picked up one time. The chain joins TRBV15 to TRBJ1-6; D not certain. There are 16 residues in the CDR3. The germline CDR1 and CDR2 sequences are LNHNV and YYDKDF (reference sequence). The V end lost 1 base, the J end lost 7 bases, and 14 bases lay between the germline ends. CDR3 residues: CATSRGAPGLNSPLHF. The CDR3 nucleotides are TGTGCCACCAGCAGAGGGGCACCAGGATTGAATTCACCCCTCCACTTT.